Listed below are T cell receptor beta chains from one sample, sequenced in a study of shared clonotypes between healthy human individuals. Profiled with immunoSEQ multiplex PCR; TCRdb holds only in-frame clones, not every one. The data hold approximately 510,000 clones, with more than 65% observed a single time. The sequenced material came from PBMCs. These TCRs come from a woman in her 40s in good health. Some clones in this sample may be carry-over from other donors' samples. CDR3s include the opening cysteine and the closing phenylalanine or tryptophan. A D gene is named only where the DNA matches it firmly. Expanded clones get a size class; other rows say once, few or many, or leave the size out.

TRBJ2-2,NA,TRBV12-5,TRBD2,TGTGCTAGTGGTTTGGTACGGCTAGCGGGAGAGGTGGAGCTGTTTTTT,CASGLVRLAGEVELFF
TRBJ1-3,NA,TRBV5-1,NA,TGCGCCAGCAGCCTAGACCCGGGAAATGGAAACACCATATATTTT,CASSLDPGNGNTIYF
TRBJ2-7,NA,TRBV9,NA,TGTGCCAGCAGCCCACGGACAACGATTTTACGAGAGCAGTACTTC,CASSPRTTILREQYF
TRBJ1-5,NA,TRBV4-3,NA,TGCGCCAGCAGCCAAGCAGGGAATGGGCAGCCCCAGCATTTT,CASSQAGNGQPQHF
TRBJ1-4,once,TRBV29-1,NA,TGCAGCGTTAAAGGGGGGAGGCGTGGTAATGAAAAACTGTTTTTT,CSVKGGRRGNEKLFF
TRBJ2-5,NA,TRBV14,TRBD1,TGTGCCAGCAGTCGACAGGGGAGAAAGACCCAGTACTTC,CASSRQGRKTQYF
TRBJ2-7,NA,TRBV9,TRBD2,TGTGCCAGCAGCGCCACCGGGACTAGCGGGAGTGGGACGCAGTACTTC,CASSATGTSGSGTQYF
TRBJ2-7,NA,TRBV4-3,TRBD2,TGCGCCAGCAGCCAAGGGGTAGCGGGAGGAAGGTACGAGCAGTACTTC,CASSQGVAGGRYEQYF
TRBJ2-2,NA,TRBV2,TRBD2,TGTGCCAGCAGTGAGGCGGGAGCTGTCACCGGGGAGCTGTTTTTT,CASSEAGAVTGELFF
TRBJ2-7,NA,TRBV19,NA,TGTGCCAGTAGTATTGACGTCAGGGCCTACGAGCAGTACTTC,CASSIDVRAYEQYF
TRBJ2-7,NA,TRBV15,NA,TGTGCCACCAGCAGAGGAAGAGGCCCCCTAGAGCAGTACTTC,CATSRGRGPLEQYF
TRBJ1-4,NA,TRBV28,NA,TGTGCCAGCAGTCACGAATTCGTGAGCGGGAATGAAAAACTGTTTTTT,CASSHEFVSGNEKLFF
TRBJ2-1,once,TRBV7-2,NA,TGTGCCAGCAGCTTAGCGGGAGCGAGGGAAGATGAGCAGTTCTTC,CASSLAGAREDEQFF
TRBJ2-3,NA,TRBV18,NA,TGTGCCAGCTCACCACCTCGCGTGACTAGCACAGATACGCAGTATTTT,CASSPPRVTSTDTQYF
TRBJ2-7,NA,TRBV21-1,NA,TGTGCCAGCAGCAAGGGACTAGCGGGACGGGAGCAGTACTTC,CASSKGLAGREQYF
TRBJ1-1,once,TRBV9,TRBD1,TGTGCCAGCAGCGGGACAGGCGTCACTGAAGCTTTCTTT,CASSGTGVTEAFF
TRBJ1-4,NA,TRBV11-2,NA,TGTGCCAGCAGCTTAGCAGTGAGAGAAAAACTGTTTTTT,CASSLAVREKLFF
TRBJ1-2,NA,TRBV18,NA,TGTGCCAGCTCACTGGGGGGGACCCAGAGCTATGGCTACACCTTC,CASSLGGTQSYGYTF
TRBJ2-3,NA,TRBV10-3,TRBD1,TGTGCCACAGGGACAGCCACAGATACGCAGTATTTT,CATGTATDTQYF
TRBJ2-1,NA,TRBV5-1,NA,TGCGCCAGCAAACTAACAGAGGGTGAGCAGTTCTTC,CASKLTEGEQFF
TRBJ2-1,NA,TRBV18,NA,TGTGCCAGCTCCCTTCCGAACTGGGAACTACTGAGGAATGAGCAGTTCTTC,CASSLPNWELLRNEQFF
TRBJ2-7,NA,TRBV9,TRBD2,TGTGCCAGCAGCCCCCGGGGTAGCGGGAGGTCCTACGAGCAGTACTTC,CASSPRGSGRSYEQYF
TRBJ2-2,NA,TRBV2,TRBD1,TGTGCCAGCAGTTCGAGGACAGGGGGCAACACCGGGGAGCTGTTTTTT,CASSSRTGGNTGELFF
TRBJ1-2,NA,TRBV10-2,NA,TGCGCCAGCAGTGAGTCGGGACCGGTACGGGGCTACACCTTC,CASSESGPVRGYTF
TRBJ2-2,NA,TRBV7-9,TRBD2,TGTGCCAGCAGCCCCAGCGGGGACACCGGGGAGCTGTTTTTT,CASSPSGDTGELFF
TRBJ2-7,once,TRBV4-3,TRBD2,TGCGCCAGCAGCCATTCTAGCGGGAGGACCCGACCCTACGAGCAGTACTTC,CASSHSSGRTRPYEQYF
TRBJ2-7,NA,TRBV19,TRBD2,TGTGCCAGTAGTTATGGGACTAGCGGGAGGTACGAGCAGTACTTC,CASSYGTSGRYEQYF
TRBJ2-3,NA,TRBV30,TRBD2,TGTGCCTGGAGTATCACTTCGGGACTAGCGGGAGTGAGGGATACGCAGTATTTT,CAWSITSGLAGVRDTQYF
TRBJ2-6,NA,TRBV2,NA,TGTGCCAGCAGTGAGGAGGGTACCGGGGCCAACGTCCTGACTTTC,CASSEEGTGANVLTF
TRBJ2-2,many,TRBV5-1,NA,TGCGCCAGCAGGGTGAATGGCGGGGAGCTGTTTTTT,CASRVNGGELFF
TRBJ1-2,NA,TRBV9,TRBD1,TGTGCCAGCAGCGTAAGGGACAGGGGTTCGACCTATGGCTACACCTTC,CASSVRDRGSTYGYTF
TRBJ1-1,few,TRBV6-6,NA,TGTGCCAGCAGACTTAGACCTAACACTGAAGCTTTCTTT,CASRLRPNTEAFF
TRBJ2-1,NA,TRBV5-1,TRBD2,TGCGCCAGCAAGAGACTAGCGGGTTACAATGAGCAGTTCTTC,CASKRLAGYNEQFF
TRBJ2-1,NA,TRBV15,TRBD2,TGTGCCACCAGCAGAGATCTGAGCGGGGCCTGGAATGAGCAGTTCTTC,CATSRDLSGAWNEQFF
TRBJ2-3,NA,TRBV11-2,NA,TGTGCCAGCACCTTGGCTCGCCCCACAGATACGCAGTATTTT,CASTLARPTDTQYF
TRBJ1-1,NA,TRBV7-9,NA,TGTGCCAGCAGCTTAGGGACAATCCTGAACACTGAAGCTTTCTTT,CASSLGTILNTEAFF
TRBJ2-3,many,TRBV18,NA,TGTGCCAGCTCCTCCGGGACGACTGGAGATACGCAGTATTTT,CASSSGTTGDTQYF
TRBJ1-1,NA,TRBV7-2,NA,TGTGCCAGCAGCTTAGGGGTCTCAAACACTGAAGCTTTCTTT,CASSLGVSNTEAFF
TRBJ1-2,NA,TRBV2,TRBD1,TGTGCCAGCAGTGGGGCAGGGGGGGACTATGGCTACACCTTC,CASSGAGGDYGYTF
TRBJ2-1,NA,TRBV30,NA,TGTGCCTGGAGTGAAGGTCAGCACTACAATGAGCAGTTCTTC,CAWSEGQHYNEQFF
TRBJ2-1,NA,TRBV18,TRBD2,TGTGCCAGCTCACCACAGATAGCGGGACTTTCCTACAATGAGCAGTTCTTC,CASSPQIAGLSYNEQFF
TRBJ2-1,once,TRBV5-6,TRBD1,TGTGCCAGCAGCTTGGGGCCGACAGGGCTCAATGAGCAGTTCTTC,CASSLGPTGLNEQFF
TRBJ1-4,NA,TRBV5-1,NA,TGCGCCAGCAGCTTGGTGGGGGCAGCTAATGAAAAACTGTTTTTT,CASSLVGAANEKLFF
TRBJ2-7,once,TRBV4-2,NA,TGTGCCAGCAGCCAAAACTTGCGGGACTCCTACGAGCAGTACTTC,CASSQNLRDSYEQYF
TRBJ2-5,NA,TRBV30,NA,TGTGCCTGGGGCCCTCAAGAGACCCAGTACTTC,CAWGPQETQYF
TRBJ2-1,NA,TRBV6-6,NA,TGTGCCAGCAGTTACACCGGGACCGACAATGAGCAGTTCTTC,CASSYTGTDNEQFF
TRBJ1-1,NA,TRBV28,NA,TGTGCCAGCAGTTCCCCCCCAGGGTGGGGATTGAGTGAAGCTTTCTTT,CASSSPPGWGLSEAFF
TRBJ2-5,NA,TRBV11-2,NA,TGTGCCAGCAGCTTATTGTACGGGAATCAAGAGACCCAGTACTTC,CASSLLYGNQETQYF